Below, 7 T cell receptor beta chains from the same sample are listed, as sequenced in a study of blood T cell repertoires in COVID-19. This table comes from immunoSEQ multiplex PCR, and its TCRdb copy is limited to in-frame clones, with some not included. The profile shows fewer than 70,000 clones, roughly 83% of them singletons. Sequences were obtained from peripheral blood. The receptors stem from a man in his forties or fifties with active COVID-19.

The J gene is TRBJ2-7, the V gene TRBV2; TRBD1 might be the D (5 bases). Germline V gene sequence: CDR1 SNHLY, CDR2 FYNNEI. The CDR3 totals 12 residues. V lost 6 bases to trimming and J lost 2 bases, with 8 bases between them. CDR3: CASSRAAYEQYF. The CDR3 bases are TGTGCCAGCAGCAGGGCGGCCTACGAGCAGTACTTC.

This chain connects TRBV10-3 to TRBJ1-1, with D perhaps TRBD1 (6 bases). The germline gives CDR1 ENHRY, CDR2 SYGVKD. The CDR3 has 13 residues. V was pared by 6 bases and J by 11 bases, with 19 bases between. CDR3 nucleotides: TGTGCCATCAGCGGCGACAGGCTTTGGGGGGCTTTCTTT. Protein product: CAISGDRLWGAFF.

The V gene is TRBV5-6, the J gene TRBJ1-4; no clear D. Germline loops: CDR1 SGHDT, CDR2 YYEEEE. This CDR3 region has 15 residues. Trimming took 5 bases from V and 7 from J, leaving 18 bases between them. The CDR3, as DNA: TGTGCCAGCAGTCCAACCGGGAATCGGGGTGAAAAACTGTTTTTT. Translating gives CASSPTGNRGEKLFF.

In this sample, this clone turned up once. Written as DNA, the CDR3 is TGTGCCAGCAGTGAATCCGGTCCGGTTGCTTTCTTT. Encoded protein: CASSESGPVAFF. This rearrangement joins TRBV6-1 to TRBJ1-1; unclear D gene. This CDR3 region has 12 residues. From germline, CDR1 is MNHNS and CDR2 SASEGT. V lost 2 bases, J lost 11 bases, and 12 bases lay in between.

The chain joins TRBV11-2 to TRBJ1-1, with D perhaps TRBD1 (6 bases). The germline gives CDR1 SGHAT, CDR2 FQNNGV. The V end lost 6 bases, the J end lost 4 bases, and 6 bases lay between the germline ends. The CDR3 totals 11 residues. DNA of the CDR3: TGTGCCAGCAGAGGGGGCACTGAAGCTTTCTTT. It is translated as CASRGGTEAFF.

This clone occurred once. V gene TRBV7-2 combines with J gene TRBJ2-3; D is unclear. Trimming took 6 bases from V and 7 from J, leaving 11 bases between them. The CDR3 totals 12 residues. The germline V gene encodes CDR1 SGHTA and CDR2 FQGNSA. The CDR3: CASRLLSNTQYF. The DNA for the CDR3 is TGTGCCAGCAGACTTCTGTCTAATACGCAGTATTTT.

The CDR3 sequence: CASSRNTGTSYNEQFF. The CDR3 coding sequence is TGCGCCAGCAGCAGAAACACCGGGACTTCCTACAATGAGCAGTTCTTC. This chain links TRBV5-1 with TRBJ2-1, with D perhaps matching TRBD2 (6 bases). CDR3 size: 16 residues. The germline gives CDR1 SGHRS, CDR2 YFSETQ. V was clipped by 4 bases and J by 1 base, with 15 bases between them.